This T cell receptor beta chain came from a study of CD8 T cells in ankylosing spondylitis. Notes on this clonotype: What it binds is unknown.

Using its own MiXCR run on the 5' RACE reads, TCRdb lists one record per CDR3 protein. Found here are more than 600,000 distinct CDR3 sequences, roughly 19% of them singletons; the top ten hold around 19%. The study's findings and limits: A TCR beta motif of eight or nine highly homologous variants seemed to mark ankylosing spondylitis blood.

The CDR3 is 14 residues long. Germline V gene lookup returns CDR1 SNHLY and CDR2 FYNNEI. Trimming cost V 4 bases and J 6 bases, with 13 bases left between them. Specimen: blood, either unsorted or a sorted T cell fraction (not recorded which). This TCR came from a male donor with ankylosing spondylitis. The chain recombines TRBV2 with TRBJ1-5; D remains unclear. CDR3: CASSVEGGSQPQHF. CDR3 DNA sequence: TGTGCCAGCAGTGTCGAGGGCGGAAGTCAGCCCCAGCATTTT.